One T cell receptor (beta chain) is described in this entry. Antigen: not known. Researchers ran the PCR with 60 Vbeta and 13 Jbeta primers. Sequenced by immunoSEQ multiplex PCR; TCRdb stores in-frame clones only, minus some. The sample includes more than 110,000 clones, 77% of them seen just once. From germline, CDR1 is LGHNA and CDR2 YNFKEQ. V shed 4 bases and J 6 bases; nucleotides not matched to a gene: 10. This CDR3 contains 18 residues. This sample was included in a study of cytomegalovirus exposure and HLA in healthy donors. Study-wide results and limits: For TCR beta chains, V- and J-gene trimming was later linked to a missense DCLRE1C variant. Some V segments, TRBV6-2 and TRBV6-3 among them, were indistinguishable and were therefore excluded. Previously analyzed data showed that most TCR beta V segments were productive at a frequency of about 90% or about 30%.

This TCR was recovered from a woman in her 50s in good health and CMV-seronegative. The chain uses TRBV4-2 and TRBJ2-1, with 15 bases aligning to TRBD2. The sequenced sample consisted of PBMCs. CDR3 residues: CASSPRGTSGGRANEQFF. The CDR3, as DNA: TGTGCCAGCAGCCCCAGGGGGACTAGCGGGGGGCGAGCCAATGAGCAGTTCTTC.